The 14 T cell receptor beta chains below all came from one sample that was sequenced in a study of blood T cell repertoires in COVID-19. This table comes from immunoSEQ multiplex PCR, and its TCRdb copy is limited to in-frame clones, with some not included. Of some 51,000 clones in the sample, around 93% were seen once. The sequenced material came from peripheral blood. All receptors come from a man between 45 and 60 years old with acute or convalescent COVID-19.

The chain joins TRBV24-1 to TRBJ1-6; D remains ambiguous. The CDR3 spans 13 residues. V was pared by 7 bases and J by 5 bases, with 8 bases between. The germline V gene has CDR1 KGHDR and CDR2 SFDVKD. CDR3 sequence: CATRQFDNSPLHF. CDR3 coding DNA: TGTGCCACCAGACAATTTGATAATTCACCCCTCCACTTT.

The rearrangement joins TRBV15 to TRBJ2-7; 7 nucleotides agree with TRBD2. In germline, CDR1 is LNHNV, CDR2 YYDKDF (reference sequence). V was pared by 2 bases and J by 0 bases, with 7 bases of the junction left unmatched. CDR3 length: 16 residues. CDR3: CATSRTSGVSSYEQYF. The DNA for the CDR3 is TGTGCCACCAGCAGAACGAGCGGGGTGAGCTCCTACGAGCAGTACTTC.

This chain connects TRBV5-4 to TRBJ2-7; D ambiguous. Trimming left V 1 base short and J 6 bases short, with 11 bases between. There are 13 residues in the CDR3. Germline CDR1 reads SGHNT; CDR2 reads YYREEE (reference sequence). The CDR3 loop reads CASSLKGPGEQYF. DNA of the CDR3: TGTGCCAGCAGCTTGAAAGGTCCGGGCGAGCAGTACTTC. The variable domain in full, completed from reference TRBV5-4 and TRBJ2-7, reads ETGVTQSPTHLIKTRGQQVTLRCSSQSGHNTVSWYQQALGQGPQFIFQYYREEENGRGNFPPRFSGLQFPNYSSELNVNALELDDSALYLCASSLKGPGEQYFGPGTRLTVT.

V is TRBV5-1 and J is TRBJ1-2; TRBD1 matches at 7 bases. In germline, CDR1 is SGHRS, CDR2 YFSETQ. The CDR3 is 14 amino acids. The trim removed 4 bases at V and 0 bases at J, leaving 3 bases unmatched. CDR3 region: CASSRGTANYGYTF. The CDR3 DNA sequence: TGCGCCAGCAGCCGTGGGACAGCTAACTATGGCTACACCTTC.

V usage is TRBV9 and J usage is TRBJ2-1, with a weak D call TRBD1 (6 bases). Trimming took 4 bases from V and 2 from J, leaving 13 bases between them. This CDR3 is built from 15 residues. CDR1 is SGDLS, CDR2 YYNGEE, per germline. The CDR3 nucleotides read TGTGCCAGCAGCCGTACAGGGACCCCCTACAATGAGCAGTTCTTC. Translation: CASSRTGTPYNEQFF.

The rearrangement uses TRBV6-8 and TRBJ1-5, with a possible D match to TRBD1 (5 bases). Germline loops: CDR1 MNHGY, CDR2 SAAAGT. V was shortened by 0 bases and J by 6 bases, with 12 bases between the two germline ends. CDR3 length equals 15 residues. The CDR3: CASSYSARARQPQHF. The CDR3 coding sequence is TGTGCCAGCAGTTACTCCGCCAGGGCGCGTCAGCCCCAGCATTTT.

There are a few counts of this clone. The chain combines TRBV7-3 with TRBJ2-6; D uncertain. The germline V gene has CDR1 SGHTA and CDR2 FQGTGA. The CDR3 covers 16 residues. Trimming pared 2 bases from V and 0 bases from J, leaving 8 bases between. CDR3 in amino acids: CASSLALRSGANVLTF. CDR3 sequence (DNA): TGTGCCAGCAGCTTAGCGCTACGCTCTGGGGCCAACGTCCTGACTTTC.

In nucleotides, the CDR3 is TGTGCCAGCAGCTTGAACAGGGGGAGAACCTACGAGCAGTACTTC. It codes for CASSLNRGRTYEQYF. This rearrangement joins TRBV6-5 to TRBJ2-7; 8 nucleotides align to TRBD1. CDR3 length: 15 residues. J was trimmed by 2 bases and V by 6 bases; bases with no gene match: 9. Looked up from germline, CDR1 is MNHEY and CDR2 is SVGAGI.

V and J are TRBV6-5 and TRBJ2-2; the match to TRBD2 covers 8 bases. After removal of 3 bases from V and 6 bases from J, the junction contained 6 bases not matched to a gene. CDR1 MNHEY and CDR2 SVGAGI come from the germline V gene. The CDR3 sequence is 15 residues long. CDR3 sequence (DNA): TGTGCCAGCAGTTATGTGCGGGGGGTCCCCGGGGAGCTGTTTTTT. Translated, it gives CASSYVRGVPGELFF.

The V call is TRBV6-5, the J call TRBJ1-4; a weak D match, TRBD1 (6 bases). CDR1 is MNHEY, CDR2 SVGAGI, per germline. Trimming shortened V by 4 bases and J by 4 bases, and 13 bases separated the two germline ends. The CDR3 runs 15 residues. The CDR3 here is CASSWTGTNNEKLFF. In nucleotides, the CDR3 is TGTGCCAGCAGTTGGACCGGGACAAATAATGAAAAACTGTTTTTT.

The CDR3 nucleotides are TGTGCCAGCAGCTTGACAGTGACGAACACCGGGGAGCTGTTTTTT. It translates to CASSLTVTNTGELFF. The chain recombines TRBV7-2 with TRBJ2-2; D is perhaps TRBD1 (5 bases). This CDR3 is 15 amino acids long. The germline V gene has CDR1 SGHTA and CDR2 FQGNSA. V was shortened by 3 bases and J by 0 bases, with 8 bases between the two germline ends.

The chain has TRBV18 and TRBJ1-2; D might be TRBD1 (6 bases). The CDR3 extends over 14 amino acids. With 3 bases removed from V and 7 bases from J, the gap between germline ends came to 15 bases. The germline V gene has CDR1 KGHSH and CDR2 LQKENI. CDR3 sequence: CASSPERGNRGYTF. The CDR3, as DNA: TGTGCCAGCTCACCGGAAAGGGGGAATCGTGGCTACACCTTC.

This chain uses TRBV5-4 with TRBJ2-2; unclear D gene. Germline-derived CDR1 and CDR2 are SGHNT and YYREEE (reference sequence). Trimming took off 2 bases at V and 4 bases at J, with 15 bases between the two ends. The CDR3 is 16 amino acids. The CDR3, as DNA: TGTGCCAGCAGCTTTAGATATAACAGAATCACCGGGGAGCTGTTTTTT. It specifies CASSFRYNRITGELFF.

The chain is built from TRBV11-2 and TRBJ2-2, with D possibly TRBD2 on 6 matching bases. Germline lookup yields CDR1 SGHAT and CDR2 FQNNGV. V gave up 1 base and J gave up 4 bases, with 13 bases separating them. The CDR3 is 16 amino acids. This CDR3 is CASSLAEGLLTGELFF. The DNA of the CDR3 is TGTGCCAGCAGCTTAGCGGAGGGACTCCTCACCGGGGAGCTGTTTTTT.